Below are 14 T cell receptor beta chains sequenced from a single sample in a study of human T cells and chemical hapten exposure listed by TCRdb under 2021. The sample's time point label, in plain terms: patch test 2, 6 weeks after DPC sensitization. Read against the paper, the sample's treatment or condition label means: therapeutic diphenylcyclopropenone sensitization with weekly scalp DPC. Receptor amplification or capture employed RACE. TCRdb shows the sequencer as NextSeq 500. Clones were called with MiXCR by TCRdb after fastp trimmed the public reads at Q25, and only in-frame beta chains were retained. Records with the same CDR3 protein are collapsed into one entry carrying the most frequent genes and DNA. The sample has some 80,000 distinct CDR3 sequences on record, roughly 10% of them singletons. The ten largest clones capture around 1.5% of the sample. The sample was whole blood, taken in connection with sensitization to the hapten diphenylcyclopropenone (DPC). These receptors all stem from a man aged 18 to 30 with alopecia areata. Some clones in this sample may be carry-over from other donors' samples.

This clonotype was recorded many times. The rearrangement links TRBV7-2 to TRBJ1-6; 9 nucleotides line up with TRBD1. There are 16 residues in the CDR3. V trimming: 3 bases; J trimming: 0 bases; junction bases outside the gene matches: 0. CDR1 and CDR2 from the germline V gene are SGHTA and FQGNSA. The CDR3 reads CASSLTGGSYNSPLHF. The CDR3 bases are TGTGCCAGCAGCTTGACAGGGGGCTCCTATAATTCACCCCTCCACTTT.

Only a few counts were recorded for this clonotype. The chain joins TRBV5-1 to TRBJ2-2, with unresolved D. The V and J ends lost 4 bases and 1 base respectively, with 5 bases between them. Looked up from germline, CDR1 is SGHRS and CDR2 is YFSETQ. The CDR3 length is 13 residues. The CDR3 coding sequence is TGCGCCAGCAGCGTAATGAACACCGGGGAGCTGTTTTTT. This gives the protein CASSVMNTGELFF.

This clonotype was counted ten times or more. The rearrangement joins TRBV11-2 to TRBJ1-6; the D is unclear. Germline CDR1 is SGHAT and CDR2 is FQNNGV. CDR3 size: 16 residues. V was clipped by 2 bases and J by 6 bases, with 14 bases between them. The CDR3 sequence: CASSLSFGQSNSPLHF. Here the CDR3 DNA reads TGTGCCAGCAGCTTAAGTTTCGGCCAGAGTAATTCACCCCTCCACTTT.

This clonotype came up a few times. The rearrangement links TRBV3-1 to TRBJ1-2; 9 bases line up with TRBD1. This CDR3 has 16 amino acids. J lost 8 bases, V lost 2 bases, and 12 bases had no gene match. From germline, CDR1 is LGHDT and CDR2 YNNKEL (reference sequence). CDR3 residues: CASSQPTGQGLRGYTF. CDR3 DNA sequence: TGTGCCAGCAGCCAACCGACGGGACAGGGTTTAAGGGGCTACACCTTC.

This clonotype was seen only a few times. The chain has TRBV5-4 and TRBJ2-3; TRBD2 aligns across 9 bases. The CDR3 sequence is 13 residues long. The ends lost 3 bases at V and 5 bases at J; junction bases unmatched: 1. The V gene's germline CDR1 is SGHNT and CDR2 YYREEE (reference sequence). The DNA of the CDR3 is TGTGCCAGCAGCTCGCGGGGGGGAGATACGCAGTATTTT. Translated, it gives CASSSRGGDTQYF.

V gene TRBV28 combines with J gene TRBJ2-3; TRBD2 is a possible D gene (5 bases). The V gene lost 6 bases and the J gene lost 2 bases, with 18 bases spanning the gap. Germline CDR1 MDHEN, CDR2 SYDVKM. CDR3 length: 16 residues. The CDR3 is CASRGMDLGNTDTQYF. In nucleotides, the CDR3 is TGTGCCAGCAGGGGAATGGACTTGGGTAACACAGATACGCAGTATTTT.

This clonotype appeared a few times. J is TRBJ2-4 and V is TRBV11-2, with D perhaps given as TRBD1 or TRBD2 (5 bases each). V lost 3 bases, J lost 1 base, and 16 bases lay in between. Germline V gives CDR1 SGHAT, CDR2 FQNNGV. The CDR3 loop spans 17 amino acids. Written as DNA, the CDR3 is TGTGCCAGCAGCTTTTTGCGAGGGGATGCTGCCAAAAACATTCAGTACTTC. Its translation is CASSFLRGDAAKNIQYF.

V usage is TRBV7-2 and J usage is TRBJ1-6; no definite D call. V gave up 2 bases and J gave up 10 bases, with 3 bases separating them. Germline V CDR1 and CDR2: SGHTA, FQGNSA. The CDR3 loop spans 11 amino acids. The CDR3 region has the DNA TGTGCCAGCAGCTTATTCTCACCCCTCCACTTT. Amino acids: CASSLFSPLHF.

This clonotype came up a few times. V and J are TRBV12-3 or TRBV12-4 and TRBJ1-5; D might be TRBD1 (5 bases). CDR3 length: 16 amino acids. V lost 3 bases and J lost 9, with 21 bases in between. CDR3 in DNA: TGTGCCAGCAGTTTTTCGTCGGGGGACGAAGGAGGGCCCCAGCATTTT. Amino acids: CASSFSSGDEGGPQHF.

This clonotype was counted many times. The chain recombines TRBV7-9 with TRBJ1-5, with 9 bases fitting TRBD1. Germline trimming cut 4 bases from V and 3 bases from J; bases unmatched to any gene: 16. Looked up from germline, CDR1 is SEHNR and CDR2 is FQNEAQ (reference sequence). The CDR3 is made up of 19 amino acids. The CDR3 loop reads CASSSLAFPGQGPNQPQHF. The CDR3 DNA follows: TGTGCCAGCAGCTCCCTAGCTTTTCCGGGACAGGGCCCCAATCAGCCCCAGCATTTT.

At least ten counts were recorded for this clonotype. The chain has TRBV29-1 and TRBJ2-1, with a possible D match to TRBD1 (6 bases). The CDR3 runs 12 residues. Germline V CDR1 and CDR2: SQVTM, ANQGSEA. Trimming cost V 7 bases and J 9 bases, with 16 bases left between them. The CDR3 reads CSAGQQGSEQFF. The CDR3 DNA reads as TGCAGCGCGGGGCAGCAGGGGAGTGAGCAGTTCTTC.

This clonotype was picked up a small number of times. The chain joins TRBV6-2 or TRBV6-3 to TRBJ1-1, with D hard to call. Germline V gene lookup returns CDR1 MNHEY and CDR2 SVGEGT. There are 11 residues in the CDR3. V was shortened by 5 bases and J by 5 bases, with 6 bases between the two germline ends. CDR3 bases: TGTGCCAGCAGTCGGGTTACTGAAGCTTTCTTT. Its protein is CASSRVTEAFF.

This clonotype turned up a few times. The J gene is TRBJ1-1, the V gene TRBV6-2 or TRBV6-3; D remains ambiguous. The CDR3 contains 14 residues. Deletions cut 1 base from V and 1 base from J, with 7 bases between. Germline V gene lookup returns CDR1 MNHEY and CDR2 SVGEGT. DNA of the CDR3: TGTGCCAGCAGTTACTGGCCAGAGAACACTGAAGCTTTCTTT. It yields the protein CASSYWPENTEAFF.

The rearrangement joins TRBV12-3 or TRBV12-4 to TRBJ2-5, with D tentatively TRBD2 (5 bases). Trimming stripped 0 bases from V and 2 bases from J, with 16 bases between. The CDR3 runs 17 residues. CDR3 sequence reads: CASSLAHSWTQQETQYF. The CDR3 DNA reads as TGTGCCAGCAGTTTAGCGCATTCCTGGACTCAGCAAGAGACCCAGTACTTC.